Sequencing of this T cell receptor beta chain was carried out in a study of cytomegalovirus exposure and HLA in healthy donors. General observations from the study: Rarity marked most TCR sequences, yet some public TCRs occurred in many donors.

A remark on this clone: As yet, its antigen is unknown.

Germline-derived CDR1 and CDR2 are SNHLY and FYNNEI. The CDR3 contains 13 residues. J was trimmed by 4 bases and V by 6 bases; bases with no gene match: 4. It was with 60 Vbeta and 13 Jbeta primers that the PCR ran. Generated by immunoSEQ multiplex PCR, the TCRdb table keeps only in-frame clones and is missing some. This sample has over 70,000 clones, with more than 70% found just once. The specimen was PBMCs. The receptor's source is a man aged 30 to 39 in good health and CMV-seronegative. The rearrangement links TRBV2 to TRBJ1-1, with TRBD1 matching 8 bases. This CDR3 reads CASSEDRVTEAFF. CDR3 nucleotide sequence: TGTGCCAGCAGCGAGGACAGGGTCACTGAAGCTTTCTTT.